This T cell receptor (beta chain) stems from a study of blood T cell repertoires in COVID-19. Sequencing was performed with immunoSEQ multiplex PCR; in TCRdb, only in-frame clones are kept and a portion is missing. The sample yields some 260,000 clones, roughly 88% seen once. CDR1 MNHEY and CDR2 SMNVEV come from the germline V gene (reference sequence). This CDR3 is built from 13 residues. Trimming shortened V by 3 bases and J by 5 bases, and 10 bases separated the two germline ends. This clone has only one observation. This sequence joins TRBV27 and TRBJ1-2, with TRBD1 as a possible D gene (5 bases). Sequenced input: peripheral blood. The clonotype originates from a woman in her seventies with COVID-19, enrolled during active disease. In DNA, the CDR3 is TGTGCCAGCAGTTTCGGCAGGGAATATGGCTACACCTTC. This translates into CASSFGREYGYTF.